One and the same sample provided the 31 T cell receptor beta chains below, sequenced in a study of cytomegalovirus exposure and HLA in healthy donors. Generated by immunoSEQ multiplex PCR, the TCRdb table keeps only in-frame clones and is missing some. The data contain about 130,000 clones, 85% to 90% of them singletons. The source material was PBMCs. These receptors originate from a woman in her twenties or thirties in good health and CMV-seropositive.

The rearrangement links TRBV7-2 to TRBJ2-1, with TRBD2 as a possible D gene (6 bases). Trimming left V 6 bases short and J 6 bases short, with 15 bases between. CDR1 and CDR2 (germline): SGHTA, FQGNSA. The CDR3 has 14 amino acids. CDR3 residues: CASREGRSSNEQFF. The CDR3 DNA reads TGTGCCAGCAGGGAGGGACGGTCTAGCAATGAGCAGTTCTTC.

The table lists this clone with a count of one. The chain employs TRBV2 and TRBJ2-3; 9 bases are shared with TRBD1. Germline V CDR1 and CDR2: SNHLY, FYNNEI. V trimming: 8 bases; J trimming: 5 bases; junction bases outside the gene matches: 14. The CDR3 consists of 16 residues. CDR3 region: CASQGPGQGVRDTQYF. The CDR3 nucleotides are TGTGCCAGCCAGGGGCCGGGACAGGGTGTTCGAGATACGCAGTATTTT.

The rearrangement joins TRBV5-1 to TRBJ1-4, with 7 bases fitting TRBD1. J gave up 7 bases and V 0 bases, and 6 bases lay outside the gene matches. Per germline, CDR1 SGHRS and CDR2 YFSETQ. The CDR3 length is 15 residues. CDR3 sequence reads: CASSLGDRASEKLFF. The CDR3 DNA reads TGCGCCAGCAGCTTGGGTGACAGGGCGTCTGAAAAACTGTTTTTT.

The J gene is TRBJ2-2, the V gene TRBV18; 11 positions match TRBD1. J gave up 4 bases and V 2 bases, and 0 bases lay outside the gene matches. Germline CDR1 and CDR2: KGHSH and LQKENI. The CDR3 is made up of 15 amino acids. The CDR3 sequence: CASSPGTGGTGELFF. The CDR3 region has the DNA TGTGCCAGCTCACCAGGGACAGGGGGCACCGGGGAGCTGTTTTTT.

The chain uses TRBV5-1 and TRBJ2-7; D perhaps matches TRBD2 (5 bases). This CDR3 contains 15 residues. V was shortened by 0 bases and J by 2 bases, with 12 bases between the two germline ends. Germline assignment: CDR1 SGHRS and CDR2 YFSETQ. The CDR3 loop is CASSLVSTGTYEQYF. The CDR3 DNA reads TGCGCCAGCAGCTTGGTTTCCACCGGGACCTACGAGCAGTACTTC.

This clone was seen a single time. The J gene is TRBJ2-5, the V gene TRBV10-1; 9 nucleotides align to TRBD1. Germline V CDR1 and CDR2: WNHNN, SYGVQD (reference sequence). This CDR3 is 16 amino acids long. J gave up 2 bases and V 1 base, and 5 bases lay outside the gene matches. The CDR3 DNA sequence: TGCGCCAGCAGTGAGTTTGTCGGGACAGGGCAAGAGACCCAGTACTTC. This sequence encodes CASSEFVGTGQETQYF.

For the CDR3, the DNA is TGTGCCAGCAGTCCACTCGGCAGGATAACTAATGAAAAACTGTTTTTT. It specifies CASSPLGRITNEKLFF. V gene TRBV28 combines with J gene TRBJ1-4; D unclear. Trimming removed 5 bases at V and 1 base at J, with 14 bases between. Germline CDR1 and CDR2: MDHEN and SYDVKM. CDR3 size: 16 residues.

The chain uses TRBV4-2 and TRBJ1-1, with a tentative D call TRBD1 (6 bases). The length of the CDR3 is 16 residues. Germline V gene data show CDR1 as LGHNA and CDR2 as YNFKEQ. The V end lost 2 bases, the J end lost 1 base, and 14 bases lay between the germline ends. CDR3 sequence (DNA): TGTGCCAGCAGCCAATTGAGAGGGGGGGGGAACACTGAAGCTTTCTTT. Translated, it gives CASSQLRGGGNTEAFF.

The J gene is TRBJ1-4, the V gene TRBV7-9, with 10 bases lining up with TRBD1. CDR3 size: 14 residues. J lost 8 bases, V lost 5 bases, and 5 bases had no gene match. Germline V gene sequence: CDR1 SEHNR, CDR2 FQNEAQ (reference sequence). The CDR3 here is CASSTTGGYEKLFF. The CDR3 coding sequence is TGTGCCAGCAGCACGACAGGGGGCTACGAAAAACTGTTTTTT.

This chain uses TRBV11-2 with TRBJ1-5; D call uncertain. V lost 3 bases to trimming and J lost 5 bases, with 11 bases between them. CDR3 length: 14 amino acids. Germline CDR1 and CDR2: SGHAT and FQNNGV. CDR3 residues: CASSLEPGHQPQHF. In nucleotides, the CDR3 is TGTGCCAGCAGCTTGGAGCCCGGCCATCAGCCCCAGCATTTT.

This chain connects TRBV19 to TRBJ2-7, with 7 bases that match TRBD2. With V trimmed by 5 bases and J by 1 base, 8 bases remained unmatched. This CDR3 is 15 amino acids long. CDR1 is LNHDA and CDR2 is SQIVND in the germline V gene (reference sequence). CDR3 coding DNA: TGTGCCAGTAGTTATGGTGGAGCGGGATCCTACGAGCAGTACTTC. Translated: CASSYGGAGSYEQYF.

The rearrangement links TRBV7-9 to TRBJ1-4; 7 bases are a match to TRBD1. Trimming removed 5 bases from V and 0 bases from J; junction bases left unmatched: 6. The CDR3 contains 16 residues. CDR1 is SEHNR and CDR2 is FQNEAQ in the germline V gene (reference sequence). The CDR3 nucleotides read TGTGCCAGCAGCCTGGGGACAGATGCAACTAATGAAAAACTGTTTTTT. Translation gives CASSLGTDATNEKLFF. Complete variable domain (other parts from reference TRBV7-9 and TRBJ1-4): DTGVSQNPRHKITKRGQNVTFRCDPISEHNRLYWYRQTLGQGPEFLTYFQNEAQLEKSRLLSDRFSAERPKGSFSTLEIQRTEQGDSAMYLCASSLGTDATNEKLFFGSGTQLSVL.

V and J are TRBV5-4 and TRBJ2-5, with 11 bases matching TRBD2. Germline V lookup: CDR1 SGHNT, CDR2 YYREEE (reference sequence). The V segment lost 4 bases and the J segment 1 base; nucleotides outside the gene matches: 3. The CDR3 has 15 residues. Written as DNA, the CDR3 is TGTGCCAGCAGCCCTAGCGGGGGGACCCAAGAGACCCAGTACTTC. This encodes CASSPSGGTQETQYF.

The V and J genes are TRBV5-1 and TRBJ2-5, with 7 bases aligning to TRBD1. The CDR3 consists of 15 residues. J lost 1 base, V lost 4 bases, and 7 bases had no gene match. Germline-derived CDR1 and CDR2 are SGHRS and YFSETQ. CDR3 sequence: CASSPRQGRQETQYF. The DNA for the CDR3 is TGCGCCAGCAGCCCCAGACAGGGACGCCAAGAGACCCAGTACTTC.

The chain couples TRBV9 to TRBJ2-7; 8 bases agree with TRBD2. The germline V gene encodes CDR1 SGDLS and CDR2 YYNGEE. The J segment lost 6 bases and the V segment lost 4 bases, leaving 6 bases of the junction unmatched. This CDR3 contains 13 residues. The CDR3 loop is CASSLSGGTEQYF. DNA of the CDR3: TGTGCCAGCAGCCTTTCGGGGGGGACCGAGCAGTACTTC.

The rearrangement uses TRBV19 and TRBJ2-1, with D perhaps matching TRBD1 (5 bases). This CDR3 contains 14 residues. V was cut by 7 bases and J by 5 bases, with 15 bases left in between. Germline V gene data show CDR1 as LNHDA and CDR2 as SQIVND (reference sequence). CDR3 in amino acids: CASMKTDSHNEQFF. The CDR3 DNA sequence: TGTGCCAGTATGAAGACAGATTCCCACAATGAGCAGTTCTTC.

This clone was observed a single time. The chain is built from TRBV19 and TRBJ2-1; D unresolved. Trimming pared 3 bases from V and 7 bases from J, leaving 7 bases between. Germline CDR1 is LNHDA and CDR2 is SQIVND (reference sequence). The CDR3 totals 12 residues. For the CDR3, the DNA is TGTGCCAGTAGTATTCGTCCTAATGAGCAGTTCTTC. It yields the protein CASSIRPNEQFF.

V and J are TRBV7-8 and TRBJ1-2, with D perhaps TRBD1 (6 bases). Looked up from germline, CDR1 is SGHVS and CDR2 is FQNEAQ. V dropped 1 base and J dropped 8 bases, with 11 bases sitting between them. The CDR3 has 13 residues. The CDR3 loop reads CASSLGQADGYTF. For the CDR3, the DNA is TGTGCCAGCAGCTTAGGACAGGCCGACGGCTACACCTTC.

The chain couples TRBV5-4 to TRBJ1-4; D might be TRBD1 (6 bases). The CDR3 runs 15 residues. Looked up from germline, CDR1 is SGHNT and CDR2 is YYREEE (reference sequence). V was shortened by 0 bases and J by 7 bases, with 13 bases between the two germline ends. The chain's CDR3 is CASSLGGRGGEKLFF. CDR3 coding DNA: TGTGCCAGCAGCTTGGGAGGCAGGGGTGGTGAAAAACTGTTTTTT.

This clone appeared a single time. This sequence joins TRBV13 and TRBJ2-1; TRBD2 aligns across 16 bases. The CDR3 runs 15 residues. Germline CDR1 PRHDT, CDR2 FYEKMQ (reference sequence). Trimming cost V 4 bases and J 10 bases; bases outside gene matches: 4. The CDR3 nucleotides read TGTGCCAGCAGCTGGGGACTAGCGGGGGGGCTGGAGCAGTTCTTC. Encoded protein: CASSWGLAGGLEQFF.

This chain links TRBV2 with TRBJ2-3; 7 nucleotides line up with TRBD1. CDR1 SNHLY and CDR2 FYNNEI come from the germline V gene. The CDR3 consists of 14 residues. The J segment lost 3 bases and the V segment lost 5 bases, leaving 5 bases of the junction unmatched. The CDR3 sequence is CASSMTGSTDTQYF. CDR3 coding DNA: TGTGCCAGCAGTATGACAGGGTCTACAGATACGCAGTATTTT.

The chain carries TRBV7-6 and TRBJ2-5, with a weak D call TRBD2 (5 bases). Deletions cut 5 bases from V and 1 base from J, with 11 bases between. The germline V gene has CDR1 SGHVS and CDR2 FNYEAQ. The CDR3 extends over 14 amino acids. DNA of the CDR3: TGTGCCAGCAGCGGATACGGGATCCAAGAGACCCAGTACTTC. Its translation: CASSGYGIQETQYF.

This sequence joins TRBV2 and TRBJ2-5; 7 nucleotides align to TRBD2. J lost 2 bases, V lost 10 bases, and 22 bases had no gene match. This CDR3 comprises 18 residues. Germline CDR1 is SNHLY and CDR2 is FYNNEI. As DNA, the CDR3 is TGTGCCAAAAGCATAGGTTTTAGCTGGGCTAGCGGACAAGAGACCCAGTACTTC. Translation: CAKSIGFSWASGQETQYF.

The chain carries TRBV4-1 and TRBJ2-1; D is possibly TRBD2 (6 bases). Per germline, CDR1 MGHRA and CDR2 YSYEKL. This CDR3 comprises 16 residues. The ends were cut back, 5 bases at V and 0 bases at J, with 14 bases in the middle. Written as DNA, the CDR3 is TGCGCCAGCAGCGAGCCCGGGACTTTCTCCTACAATGAGCAGTTCTTC. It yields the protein CASSEPGTFSYNEQFF.

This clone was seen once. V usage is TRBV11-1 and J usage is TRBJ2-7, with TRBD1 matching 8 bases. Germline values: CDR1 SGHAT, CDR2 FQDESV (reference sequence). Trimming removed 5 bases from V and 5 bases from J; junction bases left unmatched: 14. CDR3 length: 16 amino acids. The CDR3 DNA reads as TGTGCCAGCAGCCGAAACCCGACAGGGGAGAGGAACGAGCAGTACTTC. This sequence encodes CASSRNPTGERNEQYF.

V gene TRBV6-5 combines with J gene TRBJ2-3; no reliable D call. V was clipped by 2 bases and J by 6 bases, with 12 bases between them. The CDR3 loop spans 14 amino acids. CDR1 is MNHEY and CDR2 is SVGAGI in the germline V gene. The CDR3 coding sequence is TGTGCCAGCAGTTACCTTACCTCACTGGATACGCAGTATTTT. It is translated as CASSYLTSLDTQYF.

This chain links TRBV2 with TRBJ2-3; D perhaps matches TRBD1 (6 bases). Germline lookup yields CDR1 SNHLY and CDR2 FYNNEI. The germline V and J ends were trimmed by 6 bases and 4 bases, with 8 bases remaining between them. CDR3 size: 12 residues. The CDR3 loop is CASRNRADTQYF. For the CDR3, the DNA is TGTGCCAGCAGAAACAGGGCAGATACGCAGTATTTT.

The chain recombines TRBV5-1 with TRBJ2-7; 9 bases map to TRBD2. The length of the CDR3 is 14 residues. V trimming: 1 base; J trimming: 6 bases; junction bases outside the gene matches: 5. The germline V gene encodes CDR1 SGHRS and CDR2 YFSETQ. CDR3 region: CASSLRGGAVEQYF. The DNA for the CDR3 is TGCGCCAGCAGCTTGCGCGGGGGGGCCGTCGAGCAGTACTTC.

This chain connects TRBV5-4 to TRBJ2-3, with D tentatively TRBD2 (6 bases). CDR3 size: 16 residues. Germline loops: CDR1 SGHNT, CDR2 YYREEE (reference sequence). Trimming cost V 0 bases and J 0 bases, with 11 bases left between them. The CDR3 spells CASSLVVSGSTDTQYF. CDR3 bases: TGTGCCAGCAGCTTGGTAGTTAGCGGAAGCACAGATACGCAGTATTTT.

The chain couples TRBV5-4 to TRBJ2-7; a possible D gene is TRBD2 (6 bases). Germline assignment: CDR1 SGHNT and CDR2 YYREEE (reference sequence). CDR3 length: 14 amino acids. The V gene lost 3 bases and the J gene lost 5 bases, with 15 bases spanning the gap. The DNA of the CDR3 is TGTGCCAGCAGCTCCGGGAGTCCCGGCCACGAGCAGTACTTC. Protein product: CASSSGSPGHEQYF.

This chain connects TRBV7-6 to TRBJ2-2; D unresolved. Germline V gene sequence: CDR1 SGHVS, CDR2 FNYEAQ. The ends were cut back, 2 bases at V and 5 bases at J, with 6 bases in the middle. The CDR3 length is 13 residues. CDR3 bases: TGTGCCAGCAGCTTATTCCTAACCGGGGAGCTGTTTTTT. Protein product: CASSLFLTGELFF.